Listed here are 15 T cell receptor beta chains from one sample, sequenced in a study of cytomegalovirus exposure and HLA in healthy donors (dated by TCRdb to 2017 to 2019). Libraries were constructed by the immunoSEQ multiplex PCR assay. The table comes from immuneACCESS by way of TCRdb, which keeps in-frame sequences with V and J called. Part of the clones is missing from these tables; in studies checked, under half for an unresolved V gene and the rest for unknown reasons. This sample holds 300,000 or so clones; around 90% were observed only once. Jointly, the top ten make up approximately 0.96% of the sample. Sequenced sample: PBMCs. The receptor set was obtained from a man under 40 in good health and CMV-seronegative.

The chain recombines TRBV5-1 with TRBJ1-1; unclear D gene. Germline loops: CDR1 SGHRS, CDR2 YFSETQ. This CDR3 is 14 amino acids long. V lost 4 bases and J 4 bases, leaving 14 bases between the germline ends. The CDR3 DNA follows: TGCGCCAGCAGCCCCGCGGAGTTACGCACTGAAGCTTTCTTT. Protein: CASSPAELRTEAFF.

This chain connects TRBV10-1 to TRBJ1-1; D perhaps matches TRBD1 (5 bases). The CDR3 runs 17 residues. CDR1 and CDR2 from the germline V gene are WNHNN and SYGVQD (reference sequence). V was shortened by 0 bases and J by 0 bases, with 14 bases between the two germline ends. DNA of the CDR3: TGCGCCAGCAGTGAGTCTCCGACAGACTCGTTGAACACTGAAGCTTTCTTT. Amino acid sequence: CASSESPTDSLNTEAFF.

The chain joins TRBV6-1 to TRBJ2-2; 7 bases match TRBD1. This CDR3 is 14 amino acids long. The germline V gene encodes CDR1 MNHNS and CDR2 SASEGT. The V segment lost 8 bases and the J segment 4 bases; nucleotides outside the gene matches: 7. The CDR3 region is CASLRDRSTGELFF. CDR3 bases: TGTGCCAGCCTAAGGGACAGATCCACCGGGGAGCTGTTTTTT.

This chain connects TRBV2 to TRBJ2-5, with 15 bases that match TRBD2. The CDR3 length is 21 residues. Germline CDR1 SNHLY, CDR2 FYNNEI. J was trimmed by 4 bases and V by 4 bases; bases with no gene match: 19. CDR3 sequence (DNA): TGTGCCAGCAGTGGATCAGGACTAGCGGGGGGGCATGGCTTTTGGGGAGAGACCCAGTACTTC. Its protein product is CASSGSGLAGGHGFWGETQYF.

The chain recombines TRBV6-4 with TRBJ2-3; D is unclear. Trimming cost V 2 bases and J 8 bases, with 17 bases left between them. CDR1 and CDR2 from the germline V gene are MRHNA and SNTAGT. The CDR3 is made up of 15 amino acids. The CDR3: CASSDTYLGLSTQYF. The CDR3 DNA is TGTGCCAGCAGTGACACGTACCTAGGTCTGAGTACGCAGTATTTT.

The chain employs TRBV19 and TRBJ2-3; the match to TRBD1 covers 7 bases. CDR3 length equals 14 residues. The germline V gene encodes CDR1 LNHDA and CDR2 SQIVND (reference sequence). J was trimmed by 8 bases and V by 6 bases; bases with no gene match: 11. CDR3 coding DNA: TGTGCCAGTAGCACGCCTGGACAGGCACCTACGCAGTATTTT. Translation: CASSTPGQAPTQYF.

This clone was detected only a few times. This CDR3 reads CASSRSYEQYF. The CDR3 DNA reads TGTGCCAGCAGCCGTTCCTACGAGCAGTACTTC. V is TRBV6-1 and J is TRBJ2-7; D unresolved. The CDR3 is 11 amino acids. V was clipped by 6 bases and J by 1 base, with 4 bases between them. CDR1 and CDR2 (germline): MNHNS, SASEGT.

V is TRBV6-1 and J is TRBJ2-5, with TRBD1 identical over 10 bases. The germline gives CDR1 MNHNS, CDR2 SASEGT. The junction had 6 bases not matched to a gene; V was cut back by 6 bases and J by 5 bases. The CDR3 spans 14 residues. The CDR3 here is CASSPGTGVETQYF. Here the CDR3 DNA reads TGTGCCAGCAGCCCCGGGACAGGGGTCGAGACCCAGTACTTC.

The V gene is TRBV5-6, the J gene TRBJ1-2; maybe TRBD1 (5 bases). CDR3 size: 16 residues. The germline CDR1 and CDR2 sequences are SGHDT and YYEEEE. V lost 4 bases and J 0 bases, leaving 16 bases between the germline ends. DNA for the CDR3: TGTGCCAGCAGCCCCCTACAGGCGACACCTAACTATGGCTACACCTTC. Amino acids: CASSPLQATPNYGYTF.

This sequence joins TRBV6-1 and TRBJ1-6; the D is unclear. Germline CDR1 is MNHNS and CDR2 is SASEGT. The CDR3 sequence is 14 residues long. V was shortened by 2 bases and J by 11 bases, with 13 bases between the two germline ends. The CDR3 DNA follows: TGTGCCAGCAGTGAATTATTTCTTGAGGCACCCCTCCACTTT. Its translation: CASSELFLEAPLHF.

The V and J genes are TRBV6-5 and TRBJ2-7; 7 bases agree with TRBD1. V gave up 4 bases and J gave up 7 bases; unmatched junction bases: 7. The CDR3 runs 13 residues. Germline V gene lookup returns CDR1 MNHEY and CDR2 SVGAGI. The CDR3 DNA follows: TGTGCCAGCAGTTCGGACAGGACGGGTGAGCAGTACTTC. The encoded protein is CASSSDRTGEQYF.

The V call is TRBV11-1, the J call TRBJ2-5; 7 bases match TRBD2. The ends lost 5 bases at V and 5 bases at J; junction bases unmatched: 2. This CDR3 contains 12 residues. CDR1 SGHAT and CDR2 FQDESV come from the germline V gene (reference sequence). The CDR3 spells CASSVGGETQYF. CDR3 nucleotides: TGTGCCAGCAGCGTCGGGGGGGAGACCCAGTACTTC.

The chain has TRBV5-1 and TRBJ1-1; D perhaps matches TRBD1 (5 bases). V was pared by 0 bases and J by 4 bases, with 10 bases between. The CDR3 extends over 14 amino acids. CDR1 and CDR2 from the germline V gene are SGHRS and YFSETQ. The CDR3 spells CASSLVPGFTEAFF. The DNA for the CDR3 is TGCGCCAGCAGCTTGGTACCAGGGTTCACTGAAGCTTTCTTT.

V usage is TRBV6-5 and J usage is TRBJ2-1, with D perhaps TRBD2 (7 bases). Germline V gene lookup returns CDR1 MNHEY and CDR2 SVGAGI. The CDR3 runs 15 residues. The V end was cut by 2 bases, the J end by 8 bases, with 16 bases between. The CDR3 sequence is CASSYVGGRFDEQFF. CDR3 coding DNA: TGTGCCAGCAGTTACGTGGGGGGGCGGTTCGATGAGCAGTTCTTC.

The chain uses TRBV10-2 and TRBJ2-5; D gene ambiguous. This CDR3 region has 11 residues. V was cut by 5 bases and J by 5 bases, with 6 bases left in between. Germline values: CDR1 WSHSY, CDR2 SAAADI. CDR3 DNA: TGCGCCAGCAGTCCGGTGGAGACCCAGTACTTC. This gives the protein CASSPVETQYF.